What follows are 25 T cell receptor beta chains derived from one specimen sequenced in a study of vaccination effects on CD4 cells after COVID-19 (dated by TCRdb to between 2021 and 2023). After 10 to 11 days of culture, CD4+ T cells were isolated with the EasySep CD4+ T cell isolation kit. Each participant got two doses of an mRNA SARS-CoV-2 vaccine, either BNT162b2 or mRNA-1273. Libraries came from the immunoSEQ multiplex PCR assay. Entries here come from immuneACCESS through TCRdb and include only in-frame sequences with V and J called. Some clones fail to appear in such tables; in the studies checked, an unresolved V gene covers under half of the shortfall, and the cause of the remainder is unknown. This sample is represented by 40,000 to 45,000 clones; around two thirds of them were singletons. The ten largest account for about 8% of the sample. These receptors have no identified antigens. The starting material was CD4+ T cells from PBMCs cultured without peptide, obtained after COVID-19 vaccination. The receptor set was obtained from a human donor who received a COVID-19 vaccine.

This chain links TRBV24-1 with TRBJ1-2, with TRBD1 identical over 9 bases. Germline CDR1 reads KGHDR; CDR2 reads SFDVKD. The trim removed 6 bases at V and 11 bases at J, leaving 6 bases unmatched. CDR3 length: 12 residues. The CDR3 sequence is CATSLRDRAYTF. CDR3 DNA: TGTGCCACCAGTCTCCGGGACAGGGCATACACCTTC.

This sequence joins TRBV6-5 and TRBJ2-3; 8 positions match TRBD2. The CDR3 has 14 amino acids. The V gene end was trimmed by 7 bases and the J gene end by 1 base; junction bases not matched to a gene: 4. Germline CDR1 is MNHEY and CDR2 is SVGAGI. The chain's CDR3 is CASIYSGGTDTQYF. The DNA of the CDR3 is TGTGCCAGCATCTATAGCGGGGGCACAGATACGCAGTATTTT.

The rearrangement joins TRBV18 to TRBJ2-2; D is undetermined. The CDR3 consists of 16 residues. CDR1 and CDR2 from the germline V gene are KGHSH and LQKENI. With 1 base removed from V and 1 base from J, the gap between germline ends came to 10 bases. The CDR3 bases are TGTGCCAGCTCACCACAGGACCGCCAGAACACCGGGGAGCTGTTTTTT. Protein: CASSPQDRQNTGELFF.

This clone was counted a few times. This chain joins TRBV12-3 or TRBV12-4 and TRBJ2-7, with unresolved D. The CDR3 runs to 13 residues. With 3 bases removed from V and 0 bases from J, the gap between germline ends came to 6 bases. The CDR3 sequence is CASSLTTSYEQYF. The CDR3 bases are TGTGCCAGCAGTTTGACAACCTCCTACGAGCAGTACTTC.

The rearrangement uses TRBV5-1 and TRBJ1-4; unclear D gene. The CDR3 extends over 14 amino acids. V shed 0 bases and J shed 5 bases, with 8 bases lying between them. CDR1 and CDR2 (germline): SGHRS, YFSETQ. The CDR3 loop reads CASSLEGSNEKLFF. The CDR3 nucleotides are TGCGCCAGCAGCTTGGAAGGGTCGAATGAAAAACTGTTTTTT.

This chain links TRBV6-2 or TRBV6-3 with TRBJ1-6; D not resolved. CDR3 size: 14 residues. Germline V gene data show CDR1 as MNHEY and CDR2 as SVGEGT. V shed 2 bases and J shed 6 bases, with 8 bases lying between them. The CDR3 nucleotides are TGTGCCAGCAGTTACGGGCAGTTTAATTCACCCCTCCACTTT. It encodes CASSYGQFNSPLHF.

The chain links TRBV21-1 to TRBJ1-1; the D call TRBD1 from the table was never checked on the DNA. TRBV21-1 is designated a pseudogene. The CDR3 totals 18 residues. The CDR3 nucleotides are TGTGCCAGCAGCGGGTACCGGGACAGGGGCTCCCGGGGCACTGAAGCTTTCTTT. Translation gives CASSGYRDRGSRGTEAFF.

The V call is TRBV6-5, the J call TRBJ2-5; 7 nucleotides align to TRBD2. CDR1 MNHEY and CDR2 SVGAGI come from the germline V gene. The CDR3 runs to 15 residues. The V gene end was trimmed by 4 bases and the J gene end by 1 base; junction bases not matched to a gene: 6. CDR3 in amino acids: CASSLDPSGQETQYF. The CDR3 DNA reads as TGTGCCAGCAGTTTGGACCCTAGCGGCCAAGAGACCCAGTACTTC.

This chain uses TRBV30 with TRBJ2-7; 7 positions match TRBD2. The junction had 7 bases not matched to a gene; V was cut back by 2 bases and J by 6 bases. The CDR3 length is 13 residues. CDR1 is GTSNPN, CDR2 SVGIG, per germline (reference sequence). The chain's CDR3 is CAWSNKGGREQYF. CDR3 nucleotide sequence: TGTGCCTGGAGTAATAAGGGAGGGCGCGAGCAGTACTTC.

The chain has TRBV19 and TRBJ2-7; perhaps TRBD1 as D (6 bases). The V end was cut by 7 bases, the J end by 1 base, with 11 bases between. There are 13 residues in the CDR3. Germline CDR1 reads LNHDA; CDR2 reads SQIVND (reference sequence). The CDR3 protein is CASTGRGSYEQYF. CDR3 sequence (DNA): TGTGCCAGTACCGGCAGGGGATCCTACGAGCAGTACTTC.

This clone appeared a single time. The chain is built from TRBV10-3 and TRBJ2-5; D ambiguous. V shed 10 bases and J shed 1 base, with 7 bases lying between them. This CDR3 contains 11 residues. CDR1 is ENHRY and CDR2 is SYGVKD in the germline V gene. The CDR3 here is CATRTQETQYF. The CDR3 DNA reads TGTGCCACGAGGACCCAAGAGACCCAGTACTTC.

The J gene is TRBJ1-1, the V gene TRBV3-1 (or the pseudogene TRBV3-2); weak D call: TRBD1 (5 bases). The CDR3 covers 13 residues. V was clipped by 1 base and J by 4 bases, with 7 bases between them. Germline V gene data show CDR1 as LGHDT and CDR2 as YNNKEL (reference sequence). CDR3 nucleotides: TGTGCCAGCAGCCAAGGGCAGGGCACTGAAGCTTTCTTT. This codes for CASSQGQGTEAFF.

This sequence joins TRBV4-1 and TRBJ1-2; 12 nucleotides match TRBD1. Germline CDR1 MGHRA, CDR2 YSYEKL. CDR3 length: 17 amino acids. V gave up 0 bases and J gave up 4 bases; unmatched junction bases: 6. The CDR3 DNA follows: TGCGCCAGCAGCCAAGATGTGGGGACAGGGGGCCTCTATGGCTACACCTTC. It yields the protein CASSQDVGTGGLYGYTF.

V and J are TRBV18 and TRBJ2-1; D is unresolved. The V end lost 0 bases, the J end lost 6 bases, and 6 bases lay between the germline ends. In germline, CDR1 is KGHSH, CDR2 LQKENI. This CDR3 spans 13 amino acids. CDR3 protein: CASSPPSRNEQFF. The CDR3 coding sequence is TGTGCCAGCTCACCACCGTCTCGCAATGAGCAGTTCTTC. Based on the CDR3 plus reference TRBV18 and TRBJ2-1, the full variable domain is NAGVMQNPRHLVRRRGQEARLRCSPMKGHSHVYWYRQLPEEGLKFMVYLQKENIIDESGMPKERFSAEFPKEGPSILRIQQVVRGDSAAYFCASSPPSRNEQFFGPGTRLTVL.

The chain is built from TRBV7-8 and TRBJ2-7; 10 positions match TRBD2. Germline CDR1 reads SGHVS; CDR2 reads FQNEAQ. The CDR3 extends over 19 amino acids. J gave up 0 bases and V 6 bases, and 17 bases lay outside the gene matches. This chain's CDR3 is CASSSTTTGTSVLSYEQYF. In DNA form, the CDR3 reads TGTGCCAGCAGTTCAACCACTACCGGGACTAGCGTACTCTCCTACGAGCAGTACTTC.

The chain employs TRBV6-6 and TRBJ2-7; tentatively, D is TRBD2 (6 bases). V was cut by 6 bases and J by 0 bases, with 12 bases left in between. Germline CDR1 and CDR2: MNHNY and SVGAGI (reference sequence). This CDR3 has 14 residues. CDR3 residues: CASRTGADSYEQYF. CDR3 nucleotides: TGTGCCAGCAGGACGGGAGCGGACTCCTACGAGCAGTACTTC.

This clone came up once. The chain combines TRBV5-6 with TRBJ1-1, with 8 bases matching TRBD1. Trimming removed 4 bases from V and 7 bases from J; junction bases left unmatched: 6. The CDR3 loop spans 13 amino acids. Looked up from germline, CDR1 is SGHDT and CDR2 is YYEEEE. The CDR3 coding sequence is TGTGCCAGCAGCCCGTACAGGGGGGTTGAAGCTTTCTTT. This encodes CASSPYRGVEAFF.

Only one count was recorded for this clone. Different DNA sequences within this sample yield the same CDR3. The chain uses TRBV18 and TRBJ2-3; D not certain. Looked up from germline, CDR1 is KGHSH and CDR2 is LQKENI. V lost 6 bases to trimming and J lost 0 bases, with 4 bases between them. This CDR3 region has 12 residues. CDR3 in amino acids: CASSPSTDTQYF. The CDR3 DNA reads TGTGCCAGCTCCCCTAGCACAGATACGCAGTATTTT.

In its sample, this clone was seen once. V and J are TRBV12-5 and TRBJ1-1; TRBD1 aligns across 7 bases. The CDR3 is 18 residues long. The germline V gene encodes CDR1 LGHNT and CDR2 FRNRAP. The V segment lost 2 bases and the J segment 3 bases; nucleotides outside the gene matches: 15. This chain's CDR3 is CASGLILDQGVMDTEAFF. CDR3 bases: TGTGCTAGTGGTTTGATCCTTGATCAGGGGGTAATGGACACTGAAGCTTTCTTT. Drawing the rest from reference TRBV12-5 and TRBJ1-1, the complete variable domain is DARVTQTPRHKVTEMGQEVTMRCQPILGHNTVFWYRQTMMQGLELLAYFRNRAPLDDSGMPKDRFSAEMPDATLATLKIQPSEPRDSAVYFCASGLILDQGVMDTEAFFGQGTRLTVV.

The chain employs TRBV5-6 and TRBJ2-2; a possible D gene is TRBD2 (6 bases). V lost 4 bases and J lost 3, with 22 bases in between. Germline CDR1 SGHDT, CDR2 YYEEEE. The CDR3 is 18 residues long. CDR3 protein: CASSPIPDQGGYTGELFF. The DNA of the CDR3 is TGTGCCAGCAGCCCGATCCCGGACCAGGGAGGCTACACCGGGGAGCTGTTTTTT.

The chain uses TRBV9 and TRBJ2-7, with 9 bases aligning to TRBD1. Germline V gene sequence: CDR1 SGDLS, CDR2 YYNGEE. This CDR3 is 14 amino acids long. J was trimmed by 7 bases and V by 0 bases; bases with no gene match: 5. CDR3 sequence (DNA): TGTGCCAGCAGCGTAGGGGGACAGGGTAGGGAGCAGTACTTC. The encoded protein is CASSVGGQGREQYF.

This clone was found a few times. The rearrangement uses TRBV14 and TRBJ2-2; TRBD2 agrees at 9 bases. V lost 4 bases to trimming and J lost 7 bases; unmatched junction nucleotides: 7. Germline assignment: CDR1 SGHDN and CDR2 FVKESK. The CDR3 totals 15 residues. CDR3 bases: TGTGCCAGCAGCCCGCCGGGACTAGCATACGGGGAGCTGTTTTTT. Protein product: CASSPPGLAYGELFF. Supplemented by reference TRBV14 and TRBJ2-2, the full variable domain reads EAGVTQFPSHSVIEKGQTVTLRCDPISGHDNLYWYRRVMGKEIKFLLHFVKESKQDESGMPNNRFLAERTGGTYSTLKVQPAELEDSGVYFCASSPPGLAYGELFFGEGSRLTVL.

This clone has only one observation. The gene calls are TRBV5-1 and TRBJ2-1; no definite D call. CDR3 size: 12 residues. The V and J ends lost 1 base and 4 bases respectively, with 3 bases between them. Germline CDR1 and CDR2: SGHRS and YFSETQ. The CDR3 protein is CASSLLYNEQFF. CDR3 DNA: TGCGCCAGCAGCTTGCTTTACAATGAGCAGTTCTTC. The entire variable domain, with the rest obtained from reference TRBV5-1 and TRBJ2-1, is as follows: KAGVTQTPRYLIKTRGQQVTLSCSPISGHRSVSWYQQTPGQGLQFLFEYFSETQRNKGNFPGRFSGRQFSNSRSEMNVSTLELGDSALYLCASSLLYNEQFFGPGTRLTVL.

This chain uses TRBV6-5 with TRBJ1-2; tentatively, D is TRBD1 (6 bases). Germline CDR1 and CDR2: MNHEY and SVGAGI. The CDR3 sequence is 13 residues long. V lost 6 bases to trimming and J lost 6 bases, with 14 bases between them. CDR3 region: CASSQQGVNGYTF. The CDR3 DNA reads TGTGCCAGCAGCCAACAGGGAGTAAATGGCTACACCTTC.

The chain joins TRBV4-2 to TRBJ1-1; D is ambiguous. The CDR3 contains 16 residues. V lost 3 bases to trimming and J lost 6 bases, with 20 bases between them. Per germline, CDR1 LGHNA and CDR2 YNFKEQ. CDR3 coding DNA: TGTGCCAGCAGCCAGACTAACGTGGTGTGGAATCCTGAAGCTTTCTTT. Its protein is CASSQTNVVWNPEAFF.